What follows describes a single T cell receptor beta chain. Its antigen specificity is not known. No base qualities exist here, and no much larger clone lies one base off it. Donors were a few dozen systemically healthy Caucasian individuals from Russia aged 6 to 90 years. Each donor gave around 9.5 milliliters of peripheral blood, collected into EDTA-treated Vacutainer tubes. Ficoll-Paque density-gradient centrifugation was used to isolate PBMCs, with at least 7 million per sample. Trizol reagent was used to extract total RNA from the PBMCs, yielding at least 6 micrograms per sample. For every donor, flow cytometry on a PBMC aliquot measured the percentage of naive CD45RAhigh/CD27high T cells. This sample is drawn from a study of blood T cells in healthy people across ages (dated by TCRdb to the mid-2010s). Describing the broader study: Template switching captured roughly one uniquely barcoded TCR beta cDNA molecule per two T cells in model experiments. The donors were divided into four age groups: young (average about 15 years), middle-aged (almost 40), aged (approximately 62) and long-lived (82). The study measured age-related changes in TCR beta repertoire diversity using deep sequencing normalized with unique cDNA molecular identifiers. Two additional independent replicas of 1 million unique cDNA reads from the same blood draw were analyzed for two donors (one aged 18 to 29 and one aged 80 or older).

To prepare the library, 5' RACE was applied. Instrument used: Illumina HiSeq 2500. A second PCR of roughly 6 to 12 cycles was performed with a sample-barcoded 5' primer and a J-beta primer mix. A unique molecular identifier was introduced onto each TCR beta cDNA molecule by a template-switch 5' adaptor carrying 12 random nucleotides. Each sample yielded at least 2.5 million CDR3-containing paired-end reads. All of the RNA was converted into first-strand cDNA using the Mint cDNA synthesis kit, with a TRBC-specific oligonucleotide serving as the primer. After uracil-DNA glycosylase treatment, a first 18-cycle PCR used universal primers M1SS and BC2_uni_R on all cDNA. In the paper's pipeline: For normalization, 1 million high-quality reads were randomly selected from each sample, with every read carrying a distinct molecular identifier. Instead of being binned into consensus sequences, reads that shared molecular identifiers were thrown out. MiTCR, run with a Q25 quality threshold and the strictest error-elimination algorithm, handled CDR3 identification, clonotype clustering and error correction. Lower-bound total TCR beta diversity was estimated with a nonparametric unseen species model using Euler transformation. The public reads were reanalyzed by TCRdb: fastp trimming at Q25, MiXCR alignment, in-frame beta chains only. Rows merge per CDR3 protein into single entries with the most common DNA and genes. The authors' filters were not applied to this entry. Within this sample are some 760,000 distinct CDR3 sequences, with roughly 25% of them counted one time only. Jointly, the top ten make up 3% to 4% of the sample.

Overall study results and their limits: Estimates of total diversity based on one million sequenced T cells were regarded as lower bounds and as underestimates. Donor CMV infection status was unknown, potentially confounding age-related changes in expanded clonotypes. There was a strong correlation between observed TCR beta diversity and the percentage of naive T cells measured by flow cytometry. Compared with the aged group, more naive CD4+ T cells, fewer expanded clones and increased TCR diversity were shown by the long-lived group, suggesting age selection. Conclusive comparison of naive and antigen-experienced compartments was prevented by the profiling of bulk unsorted PBMCs. Observed TCR beta diversity per million T cells fell roughly linearly with age, and a significant reduction was already apparent by age around 40.

Including the terminal cysteine and phenylalanine, the CDR3 comprises 13 residues. The entry retains the CDR3 DNA only, 39 bases that are in frame from base 1. The germline V gene provides CDR1 SGDLS and CDR2 YYNGEE. This sample was shared with a second study, whose subject was T cells of mothers and their children. Per the second study: Donors were nine systemically healthy Caucasian individuals: three mothers and their six children. cDNA synthesis consumed the entire amount of extracted RNA, loaded at roughly 1.5 ug RNA in each 15 ul reaction. In the second PCR, the M1S primer introduced both the sample barcodes and 2-4 random nucleotides. Each mother yielded over 9 million TCR beta CDR3 reads and each child 2.5 million to 3 million reads. Thymic selection similarly shapes TCR recombination output in related and unrelated pairs, with minor effect from inherited differences. Normalized repertoire overlap in related mother-child pairs was always slightly higher than in unrelated mother-child pairs, but the difference was never significant. Persistent microchimeric T cell clones were not detected, at a sensitivity of roughly 100 clones per million clonotypes. The study used deep NGS to compare TCR beta repertoires of mothers and children, seeking features distinguishing related mother-child pairs from unrelated individuals. On average, the children were approximately 11 +/- 4 years old, while the mothers were about 40 +/- 4 years old. Libraries were sequenced on Illumina HiSeq 2000 with 100+100 nt paired-end reads after adapter ligation with NEBNext reagents. To prevent cross-contamination, the mother and child libraries were prepared one month apart and sequenced in separate runs. For each donor, somewhere between about 450,000 and 2,000,000 distinct TCR beta clonotypes were identified. Naive TCR beta clonotypes were estimated from low-frequency clonotypes matched to each donor's FACS-determined naive share, without sorting.

Sequences were obtained from blood. This chain is built from TRBV9 and TRBJ2-5; a weak D assignment points to TRBD1 (6 bases agree). The DNA end is a closer match to TRBJ2-1, so the J assignment may be wrong. The TCR comes from a boy younger than 18 in good health. The sequence in DNA is TGTGCCAGCAGCGCCGGACAGTACAATGAGCAGTTCTTC. This is translated as CASSAGQYNEQFF.